This entry features one TCR beta chain sequence. Its antigen is currently not known. The record has no base qualities; no much larger clone is one base away. This record comes from a study of control samples from healthy donors and cancer patients (dated by TCRdb to the early 2020s). The method behind the library was the immunoSEQ multiplex PCR assay. Here the immuneACCESS table is served through TCRdb, limited to in-frame sequences with V and J called. Missing clones are a known gap in these copies; in checked studies unresolved V genes cover under half, and the rest lacks a known reason. The sample yields about 110,000 clones; approximately 88% were counted once. Clones ranked in the top ten supply around 3.5% of the sample. For this chain, trimming is 0 bases at the V end and 0 bases at the J end, and the number of junction bases without a gene match is 2. The germline V gene sets CDR1 to MGHRA and CDR2 to YSYEKL. The CDR3 measures 16 amino acids from cysteine to phenylalanine. This entry keeps only the CDR3 DNA: 48 bases, framed from base 1.

This clonotype was obtained from a woman aged 60-75 years with lung cancer. The sequence joins TRBV4-1 to TRBJ2-1, and 7 junction bases match TRBD2. The sample taken for sequencing was PBMCs. Here the CDR3 is given as CASSQEGLNSYNEQFF. The DNA sequence is given as TGCGCCAGCAGCCAAGAGGGACTAAACTCCTACAATGAGCAGTTCTTC.